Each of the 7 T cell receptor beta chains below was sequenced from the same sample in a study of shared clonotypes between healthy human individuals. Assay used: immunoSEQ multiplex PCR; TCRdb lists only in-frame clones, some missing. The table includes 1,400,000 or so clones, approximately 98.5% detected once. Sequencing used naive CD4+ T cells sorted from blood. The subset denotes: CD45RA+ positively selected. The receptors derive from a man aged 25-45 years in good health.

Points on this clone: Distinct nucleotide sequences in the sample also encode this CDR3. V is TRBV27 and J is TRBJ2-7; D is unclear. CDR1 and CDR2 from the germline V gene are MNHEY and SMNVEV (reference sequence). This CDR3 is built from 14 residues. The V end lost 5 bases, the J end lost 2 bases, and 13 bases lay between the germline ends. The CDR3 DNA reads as TGTGCCAGCAGTCCCCGGACGGATACCTACGAGCAGTACTTC. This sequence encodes CASSPRTDTYEQYF.

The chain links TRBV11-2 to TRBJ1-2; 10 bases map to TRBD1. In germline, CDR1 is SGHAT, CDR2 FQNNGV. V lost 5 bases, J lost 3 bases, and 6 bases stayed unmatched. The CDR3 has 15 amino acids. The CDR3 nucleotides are TGTGCCAGCAGCCCTTGGACAGGGGGGGACTATGGCTACACCTTC. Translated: CASSPWTGGDYGYTF.

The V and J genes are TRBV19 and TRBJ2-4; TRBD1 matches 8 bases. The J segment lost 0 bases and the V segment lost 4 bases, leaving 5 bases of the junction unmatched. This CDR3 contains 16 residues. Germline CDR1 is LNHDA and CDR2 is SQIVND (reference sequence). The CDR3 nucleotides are TGTGCCAGTAGTACACCAGGGGGCAGAGCCAAAAACATTCAGTACTTC. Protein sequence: CASSTPGGRAKNIQYF.

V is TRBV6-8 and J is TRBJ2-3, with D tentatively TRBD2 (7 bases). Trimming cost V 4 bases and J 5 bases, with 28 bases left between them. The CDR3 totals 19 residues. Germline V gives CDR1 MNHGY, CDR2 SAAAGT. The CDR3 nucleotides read TGTGCCAGCAGTTGGTCCAGCGGGACACGAGGTAGGACGAAAGATACGCAGTATTTT. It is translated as CASSWSSGTRGRTKDTQYF.

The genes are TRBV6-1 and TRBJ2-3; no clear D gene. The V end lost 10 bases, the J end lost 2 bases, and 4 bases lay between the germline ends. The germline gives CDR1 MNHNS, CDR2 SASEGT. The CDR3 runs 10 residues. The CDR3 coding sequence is TGTGCCATCCTCACAGATACGCAGTATTTT. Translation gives CAILTDTQYF.

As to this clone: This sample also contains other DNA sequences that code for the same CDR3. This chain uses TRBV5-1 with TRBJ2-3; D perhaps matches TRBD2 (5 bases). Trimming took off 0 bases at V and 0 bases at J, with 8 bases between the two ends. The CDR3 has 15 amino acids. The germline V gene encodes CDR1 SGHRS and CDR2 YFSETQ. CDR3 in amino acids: CASSLDEGSTDTQYF. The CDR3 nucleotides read TGCGCCAGCAGCTTGGATGAGGGTAGCACAGATACGCAGTATTTT.

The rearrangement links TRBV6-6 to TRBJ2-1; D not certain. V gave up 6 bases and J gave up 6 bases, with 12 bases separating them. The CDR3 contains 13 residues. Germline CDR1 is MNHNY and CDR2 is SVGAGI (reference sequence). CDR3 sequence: CASSSQYGNEQFF. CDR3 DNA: TGTGCCAGCAGCTCCCAGTATGGCAATGAGCAGTTCTTC.